The entry below describes one T cell receptor (beta chain). This CDR3 is built from 16 residues. The V end was cut by 0 bases, the J end by 5 bases, with 14 bases between. Germline CDR1 and CDR2: MGHRA and YSYEKL. Cohorts were determined from participant-reported clinical history. The data were obtained in a study of blood T cell repertoires in COVID-19. For the study at large: Whether acute or convalescent, the COVID-19 samples came from the United States, Italy and Spain. T cells, B-cell-depleted T cells, or PBMCs supplied cDNA or gDNA.

Methods used by the authors: For nucleated cells, counts were estimated from reference gene primer amplification. TCRdb keeps only in-frame clones here, not all; method: immunoSEQ multiplex PCR. Clonal size and the V and J genes are those of that table, whereas D and trimming came from the DNA. The data contain approximately 270,000 clones, 80% to 90% of them seen just once; the ten biggest clones take up approximately 2%. Sequencing was performed on PBMCs or T cells enriched from blood (not recorded which). This sequence originates from a woman between 50 and 59 years old who had recovered from COVID-19. V usage is TRBV4-1 and J usage is TRBJ2-1, with D possibly being TRBD1 (6 bases). The CDR3 is CASSQDRPGVHNEQFF. CDR3 in DNA: TGCGCCAGCAGCCAAGATAGGCCAGGGGTTCACAATGAGCAGTTCTTC.